These T cell receptor beta chains were read from a single sample in a study of T cells in Graves' hyperthyroidism and ophthalmopathy. TCRdb called the multiplex PCR reads again in MiXCR, with one record for every CDR3 protein. This sample has a few hundred thousand distinct CDR3 sequences, with around 45% found just once. The sequencing input was peripheral blood or thyroid tissue (not recorded which). Receptors were obtained from a woman between 18 and 30 years old with Graves' hyperthyroidism. CDR3s include the opening cysteine and the closing phenylalanine or tryptophan. Each record gives: clone size, D gene, V gene, J gene, CDR3 protein, CDR3 DNA. D genes are given only for firm matches. A clone size is listed for some rows: how often the clone was seen (once, few, many), or a class if it is expanded.

clone size: many
D gene: NA
V gene: TRBV4-1
J gene: TRBJ1-6
CDR3 protein: CASSRSPQDNSPLHF
CDR3 DNA: TGCGCCAGCAGCCGATCACCACAGGATAATTCACCCCTCCACTTT

clone size: many
D gene: NA
V gene: TRBV12-3/TRBV12-4
J gene: TRBJ2-5
CDR3 protein: CASSPSIRLQETQYF
CDR3 DNA: TGTGCCAGCAGTCCGAGTATCCGACTACAAGAGACCCAGTACTTC

clone size: many
D gene: NA
V gene: TRBV6-5
J gene: TRBJ2-7
CDR3 protein: CASSQRVTYEQYF
CDR3 DNA: TGTGCCAGCAGTCAGCGCGTCACCTACGAGCAGTACTTC

clone size: NA
D gene: TRBD2
V gene: TRBV2
J gene: TRBJ2-3
CDR3 protein: CASSESLAGDEQYF
CDR3 DNA: TGTGCCAGCAGTGAGAGTCTAGCGGGAGATGAGCAGTATTTT

clone size: many
D gene: NA
V gene: TRBV11-2
J gene: TRBJ1-3
CDR3 protein: CASRSIQGATIYF
CDR3 DNA: TGTGCCAGCAGATCGATACAGGGTGCCACCATATATTTT

clone size: many
D gene: TRBD1
V gene: TRBV19
J gene: TRBJ1-3
CDR3 protein: CACSDREAGNTIYF
CDR3 DNA: TGTGCCTGTTCTGACAGGGAGGCTGGAAACACCATATATTTT

clone size: many
D gene: NA
V gene: TRBV20-1
J gene: TRBJ2-5
CDR3 protein: CSASALVQETQYF
CDR3 DNA: TGCAGTGCTAGCGCACTGGTCCAAGAGACCCAGTACTTC

clone size: many
D gene: NA
V gene: TRBV4-1
J gene: TRBJ2-7
CDR3 protein: CASSQWTTISYEQYF
CDR3 DNA: TGCGCCAGCAGCCAATGGACTACCATCTCCTACGAGCAGTACTTC

clone size: many
D gene: TRBD1
V gene: TRBV7-9
J gene: TRBJ2-2
CDR3 protein: CASSLGAGQEDTGELFF
CDR3 DNA: TGTGCCAGCAGCTTAGGGGCCGGACAGGAGGACACCGGGGAGCTGTTTTTT

clone size: many
D gene: NA
V gene: TRBV11-2
J gene: TRBJ2-7
CDR3 protein: CASSQGLGGNYEQYF
CDR3 DNA: TGTGCCAGCAGCCAGGGGCTGGGAGGAAACTACGAGCAGTACTTC

clone size: few
D gene: NA
V gene: TRBV4-1
J gene: TRBJ1-1
CDR3 protein: CASSRAPNTEAFF
CDR3 DNA: TGCGCCAGCAGCCGAGCTCCGAACACTGAAGCTTTCTTT

clone size: few
D gene: TRBD2
V gene: TRBV4-3
J gene: TRBJ2-2
CDR3 protein: CASSQDGAGPNTGELFF
CDR3 DNA: TGCGCCAGCAGCCAAGATGGAGCGGGGCCGAACACCGGGGAGCTGTTTTTT

clone size: many
D gene: NA
V gene: TRBV20-1
J gene: TRBJ2-5
CDR3 protein: CSAPTLGSLETQYF
CDR3 DNA: TGCAGTGCTCCTACTCTAGGGTCGTTGGAGACCCAGTACTTC

clone size: NA
D gene: NA
V gene: TRBV29-1
J gene: TRBJ2-7
CDR3 protein: CSVEDPDYYNEQYF
CDR3 DNA: TGCAGCGTTGAAGATCCAGACTATTACAATGAGCAGTACTTC

clone size: few
D gene: TRBD1
V gene: TRBV6-5
J gene: TRBJ1-6
CDR3 protein: CASSTPGTGYHNSPLHF
CDR3 DNA: TGTGCCAGCAGCACTCCCGGGACAGGGTATCACAATTCACCCCTCCACTTT

clone size: NA
D gene: TRBD1
V gene: TRBV7-2
J gene: TRBJ1-5
CDR3 protein: CASSFAGGMSNQPQHF
CDR3 DNA: TGTGCCAGCAGCTTTGCAGGGGGAATGAGCAATCAGCCCCAGCATTTT